Below, 19 T cell receptor beta chains from the same sample are listed, as sequenced in a study of T cells in Graves' hyperthyroidism and ophthalmopathy. RNA transcripts provided the source from which TCR beta CDR3 regions were amplified. In the first-round RT-PCR of the TCR CDR3, the HTBI primer set was used. TCRdb re-called the multiplex PCR reads with MiXCR, one entry per CDR3 protein. The sample lists some 360,000 distinct CDR3 sequences, over 11% seen once, with 8% to 13% in the top ten. Sequencing was performed on blood. The receptors were sampled from a woman in her fifties or sixties with Graves' hyperthyroidism.

V gene TRBV2 combines with J gene TRBJ1-6, with D perhaps TRBD1 (6 bases). The CDR3 is 9 amino acids. From germline, CDR1 is SNHLY and CDR2 FYNNEI. The V end lost 11 bases, the J end lost 11 bases, and 7 bases lay between the germline ends. The CDR3 loop is CAGGPPLHF. The CDR3 region has the DNA TGTGCCGGGGGCCCACCCCTCCACTTT.

The chain carries TRBV18 and TRBJ1-6; D remains ambiguous. Germline assignment: CDR1 KGHSH and CDR2 LQKENI. Deletions cut 4 bases from V and 7 bases from J, with 8 bases between. The CDR3 consists of 13 residues. The CDR3 DNA reads as TGTGCCAGCTCACGCTCCGGGAATTCACCCCTCCACTTT. Residues: CASSRSGNSPLHF.

Many counts were recorded for this clonotype. The chain combines TRBV20-1 with TRBJ2-3; a possible D gene is TRBD2 (6 bases). V lost 6 bases to trimming and J lost 2 bases, with 15 bases between them. Germline V lookup: CDR1 DFQATT, CDR2 SNEGSKA (reference sequence). The CDR3 contains 14 residues. CDR3 nucleotides: TGCAGTGCCGGCCGGGAGCTTTACACAGATACGCAGTATTTT. This gives the protein CSAGRELYTDTQYF.

This clonotype appeared many times. The gene calls are TRBV12-3 or TRBV12-4 and TRBJ2-7; 7 nucleotides line up with TRBD1. The CDR3 consists of 16 residues. V was pared by 5 bases and J by 5 bases, with 15 bases of the junction left unmatched. DNA for the CDR3: TGTGCCAGCAGTAACTCCCCGGGACAGAGCTTACACGAGCAGTACTTC. This translates into CASSNSPGQSLHEQYF.

The chain couples TRBV5-5 to TRBJ2-7; 8 bases fit TRBD2. This CDR3 spans 20 amino acids. J was trimmed by 3 bases and V by 6 bases; bases with no gene match: 26. Germline CDR1 reads SGHKS; CDR2 reads YYEKEE (reference sequence). The CDR3 loop reads CASTSNLPGRGGPRCYEQYF. For the CDR3, the DNA is TGTGCCAGCACCTCCAATCTACCCGGACGGGGGGGCCCCCGATGCTACGAGCAGTACTTC.

In its sample, this clonotype was seen many times. The chain uses TRBV30 and TRBJ1-1; D remains unclear. The CDR3 has 13 residues. Germline CDR1 and CDR2: GTSNPN and SVGIG (reference sequence). V lost 6 bases to trimming and J lost 0 bases, with 11 bases between them. CDR3 DNA: TGTGCCTGTACCGCCCTTCTGAACACTGAAGCTTTCTTT. This encodes CACTALLNTEAFF.

In its sample, this clonotype was seen many times. The chain is built from TRBV4-1 and TRBJ2-5; D not certain. Germline-derived CDR1 and CDR2 are MGHRA and YSYEKL. V was pared by 4 bases and J by 5 bases, with 11 bases between. The length of the CDR3 is 13 residues. The chain's CDR3 is CASSRTTLETQYF. In DNA form, the CDR3 reads TGCGCCAGCAGCCGAACTACCCTCGAGACCCAGTACTTC.

At least ten counts were recorded for this clonotype. V gene TRBV10-3 combines with J gene TRBJ2-3, with 14 positions matching TRBD2. V dropped 5 bases and J dropped 6; count of bases not matched to a gene: 7. CDR1 is ENHRY, CDR2 SYGVKD, per germline. CDR3 length: 16 residues. This CDR3 reads CAISPTSGRASDTQYF. The CDR3 region has the DNA TGTGCCATCAGTCCGACTAGCGGGAGGGCCTCTGATACGCAGTATTTT.

The rearrangement joins TRBV6-5 to TRBJ2-1, with unresolved D. CDR3 length: 14 residues. Germline CDR1 MNHEY, CDR2 SVGAGI. V lost 0 bases, J lost 8 bases, and 11 bases lay in between. The CDR3 region is CASSYSSFLDEQFF. CDR3 coding DNA: TGTGCCAGCAGTTACTCGAGTTTTTTGGATGAGCAGTTCTTC.

This clonotype was detected only a few times. The rearrangement uses TRBV5-1 and TRBJ2-2; 9 positions agree with TRBD1. The germline CDR1 and CDR2 sequences are SGHRS and YFSETQ. The CDR3 length is 14 residues. With V trimmed by 4 bases and J by 5 bases, 3 bases remained unmatched. The chain's CDR3 is CASSADRGTGELFF. The CDR3 coding sequence is TGCGCCAGCAGCGCGGACAGGGGTACCGGGGAGCTGTTTTTT.

This clonotype was detected only a few times. The gene calls are TRBV20-1 and TRBJ2-7; no reliable D call. CDR1 and CDR2 (germline): DFQATT, SNEGSKA (reference sequence). The V gene lost 1 base and the J gene lost 6 bases, with 7 bases spanning the gap. The CDR3 runs to 11 residues. The CDR3 DNA reads TGCAGTGCTAGAGTCAGCACCGAGCAGTACTTC. It translates to CSARVSTEQYF.

The CDR3 nucleotides are TGTGCCACCAGTGATCCCCTTAGACTAGCGGGAGTTTCGGAGACGCAGTATTTT. Translation gives CATSDPLRLAGVSETQYF. The chain combines TRBV24-1 with TRBJ2-3; 12 positions match TRBD2. V trimming: 3 bases; J trimming: 9 bases; junction bases outside the gene matches: 15. The CDR3 runs to 18 residues. The germline CDR1 and CDR2 sequences are KGHDR and SFDVKD.

This clonotype was seen only a few times. This chain uses TRBV6-1 with TRBJ1-1; D is uncertain. The CDR3 has 15 residues. V was shortened by 7 bases and J by 0 bases, with 15 bases between the two germline ends. Germline-derived CDR1 and CDR2 are MNHNS and SASEGT. CDR3: CASKRLDGLNTEAFF. CDR3 bases: TGTGCCAGCAAGAGATTGGACGGACTGAACACTGAAGCTTTCTTT.

J is TRBJ1-1 and V is TRBV5-1, with a possible D match to TRBD1 (6 bases). The CDR3 is 14 amino acids. The germline V gene has CDR1 SGHRS and CDR2 YFSETQ. Trimming removed 6 bases from V and 4 bases from J, with 16 bases in between. The DNA of the CDR3 is TGCGCCAGCACCCCACAGGGTAGTGGCACTGAAGCTTTCTTT. Residues: CASTPQGSGTEAFF.

This clonotype has ten or more counts. The rearrangement joins TRBV6-1 to TRBJ2-2; 10 bases align to TRBD2. Germline CDR1 MNHNS, CDR2 SASEGT. V trimming: 6 bases; J trimming: 2 bases; junction bases outside the gene matches: 6. The CDR3 has 16 residues. CDR3 bases: TGTGCCAGCAGCCCTACTAGCGGGATAAACACCGGGGAGCTGTTTTTT. Translation gives CASSPTSGINTGELFF.

This clonotype appeared a few times. A read error is possible here, since a much larger clone lies one base away. The chain couples TRBV24-1 to TRBJ1-1; 9 positions match TRBD1. The CDR3 length is 13 residues. Germline CDR1 is KGHDR and CDR2 is SFDVKD. CDR3 loop: CATSDIGTGKALF. CDR3 sequence (DNA): TGTGCCACCAGTGACATAGGGACAGGGAAAGCTCTCTTT.

The V gene is TRBV13, the J gene TRBJ1-1; TRBD1 matches 7 bases. CDR1 is PRHDT, CDR2 FYEKMQ, per germline (reference sequence). The CDR3 has 14 amino acids. V lost 5 bases, J lost 5 bases, and 8 bases stayed unmatched. CDR3 region: CASSPTGAGTEAFF. The CDR3 DNA follows: TGTGCCAGCAGCCCAACAGGGGCCGGTACTGAAGCTTTCTTT.

This clonotype was counted a few times. The CDR3 is CASSHRLAGGEDIQYF. The CDR3, as DNA: TGCGCCAGCAGCCATAGACTAGCGGGTGGAGAGGACATTCAGTACTTC. The chain joins TRBV4-1 to TRBJ2-4, with 10 bases lining up with TRBD2. This CDR3 has 16 amino acids. The V gene's germline CDR1 is MGHRA and CDR2 YSYEKL. With 3 bases clipped from V and 8 bases from J, the junction kept 10 bases outside the gene matches.

This clonotype was detected many times. The rearrangement links TRBV18 to TRBJ2-7; 13 positions match TRBD2. Germline CDR1 reads KGHSH; CDR2 reads LQKENI. The V segment lost 2 bases and the J segment 3 bases; nucleotides outside the gene matches: 4. CDR3 length: 16 residues. In DNA form, the CDR3 reads TGTGCCAGCTCACCAGGGACTAGCGGGATCCACTACGAGCAGTACTTC. Translating it yields CASSPGTSGIHYEQYF.